Reported below is one T cell receptor (beta chain). Its antigen remains unknown. The record originates from a study of shared clonotypes between healthy human individuals. Findings and caveats of the study: Researchers sampled blood only, noting tissue repertoires likely differ. Sorted-subset samples were not fully sequenced, rarefaction indicated. Clonotype sharing across donors was expected to vary with sequencing depth.

CD45RO negativity and positive selection for CCR7 defined naive CD8 cells, a population that excluded terminally differentiated effector memory CD45RA+ cells. The assay was run at deep level. Method: immunoSEQ multiplex PCR; TCRdb's copy keeps in-frame clones and lacks some. The sample lists around 650,000 clones; roughly 96% were seen once. The germline gives CDR1 MNHEY, CDR2 SMNVEV (reference sequence). The CDR3 totals 13 residues. Material: naive CD8+ T cells sorted from blood. The gene calls are TRBV27 and TRBJ2-5; D possibly uses TRBD1 or TRBD2 (5 bases each). The better agreement between TRBJ2-7 and the DNA end casts doubt on the J call. The clonotype originates from a woman aged 30 to 39 in good health. The CDR3 sequence: CASKGLGAYEQYF. The CDR3 DNA reads as TGTGCCAGCAAGGGCTTGGGGGCCTACGAGCAGTACTTC.